A single sample is the source of the 12 T cell receptor beta chains below, sequenced in a study of cytomegalovirus exposure and HLA in healthy donors. PCR involved 60 Vbeta and 13 Jbeta primers. The method was immunoSEQ multiplex PCR; TCRdb's version includes in-frame clones alone and lacks a portion of them. This table has about 190,000 clones, approximately 80% appearing once. The sequencing input was PBMCs. The receptors were sampled from a male donor in good health and CMV-seronegative.

The rearrangement links TRBV25-1 to TRBJ1-3; D perhaps matches TRBD1 (6 bases). The CDR3 extends over 18 amino acids. Germline V lookup: CDR1 MGHDK, CDR2 SYGVNS. The V and J ends lost 5 bases and 1 base respectively, with 21 bases between them. The CDR3 nucleotides are TGTGCCAGCAGTTCCTCGCACAGGGCCCCAGGATCTGGAAACACCATATATTTT. Translation gives CASSSSHRAPGSGNTIYF.

The CDR3 region is CASERAPYDTEAFF. The CDR3 coding sequence is TGTGCCAGCGAGAGAGCCCCATACGACACTGAAGCTTTCTTT. This rearrangement joins TRBV6-6 to TRBJ1-1; no clear D. Per germline, CDR1 MNHNY and CDR2 SVGAGI (reference sequence). The V and J ends lost 8 bases and 3 bases respectively, with 16 bases between them. The CDR3 covers 14 residues.

The chain has TRBV30 and TRBJ1-2; 7 bases line up with TRBD1. Germline V gives CDR1 GTSNPN, CDR2 SVGIG (reference sequence). V shed 5 bases, J shed 2 bases, and the junction held 8 bases outside the gene matches. The CDR3 is 14 residues long. CDR3 region: CAWGGQDFNYGYTF. The CDR3 nucleotides read TGTGCCTGGGGAGGACAGGATTTCAACTATGGCTACACCTTC.

The V gene is TRBV30, the J gene TRBJ1-1, with TRBD1 matching 7 bases. Germline CDR1 GTSNPN, CDR2 SVGIG (reference sequence). The CDR3 has 13 residues. V lost 8 bases to trimming and J lost 4 bases; unmatched junction nucleotides: 10. CDR3 in DNA: TGTGCCCAGGAGATTGCAGGGGGCACTGAAGCTTTCTTT. It specifies CAQEIAGGTEAFF.

The chain is built from TRBV19 and TRBJ1-6, with D tentatively TRBD1 (6 bases). Germline V gene lookup returns CDR1 LNHDA and CDR2 SQIVND (reference sequence). The length of the CDR3 is 13 residues. V was trimmed by 4 bases and J by 9 bases, leaving 10 bases between them. As DNA, the CDR3 is TGTGCCAGTAGTACCGAACAGGGTTCACCCCTCCACTTT. This sequence encodes CASSTEQGSPLHF.

The V and J genes are TRBV4-1 and TRBJ2-5; the D gene is possibly TRBD2 (6 bases). The germline V gene encodes CDR1 MGHRA and CDR2 YSYEKL. There are 12 residues in the CDR3. V was shortened by 1 base and J by 11 bases, with 11 bases between the two germline ends. The CDR3 loop reads CASSQVGREQYF. CDR3 nucleotide sequence: TGCGCCAGCAGCCAAGTGGGTCGGGAGCAGTACTTC.

The chain is built from TRBV6-6 and TRBJ2-7; 8 nucleotides match TRBD1. The CDR3 contains 14 residues. Germline CDR1 is MNHNY and CDR2 is SVGAGI (reference sequence). The trim removed 2 bases at V and 4 bases at J, leaving 4 bases unmatched. CDR3 in DNA: TGTGCCAGCAGTTACATGGGACAGGCGTACGAGCAGTACTTC. Protein product: CASSYMGQAYEQYF.

CDR3 sequence: CASSASIAGEGYEQYF. For the CDR3, the DNA is TGTGCCAGCAGTGCGAGCATAGCGGGAGAAGGGTACGAGCAGTACTTC. J is TRBJ2-7 and V is TRBV6-1, with TRBD2 matching over 9 bases. Germline trimming cut 4 bases from V and 4 bases from J; bases unmatched to any gene: 11. This CDR3 has 16 residues. Germline values: CDR1 MNHNS, CDR2 SASEGT.

This clone was detected a few times. V usage is TRBV4-3 and J usage is TRBJ1-1; D gene ambiguous. Deletions cut 0 bases from V and 8 bases from J, with 13 bases between. The germline CDR1 and CDR2 sequences are LGHNA and YSLEER. The CDR3 is 14 residues long. The CDR3 spells CASSQERSSWEAFF. The CDR3 DNA follows: TGCGCCAGCAGCCAAGAAAGGAGCAGCTGGGAAGCTTTCTTT.

This chain uses TRBV7-2 with TRBJ2-5, with 7 bases aligning to TRBD1. Germline V gene data show CDR1 as SGHTA and CDR2 as FQGNSA. This CDR3 region has 13 residues. With V trimmed by 5 bases and J by 1 base, 1 base remained unmatched. CDR3 nucleotides: TGTGCCAGCAGCCGGGACAGCCAAGAGACCCAGTACTTC. Translation: CASSRDSQETQYF.

The chain joins TRBV19 to TRBJ1-4; 7 bases line up with TRBD1. V dropped 7 bases and J dropped 4; count of bases not matched to a gene: 9. Germline V gene data show CDR1 as LNHDA and CDR2 as SQIVND (reference sequence). This CDR3 is built from 15 residues. The DNA of the CDR3 is TGTGCCAGTAACTTCGGGACAGCTTTTAATGAAAAACTGTTTTTT. Encoded protein: CASNFGTAFNEKLFF.

The rearrangement uses TRBV6-1 and TRBJ1-5, with D unclear. CDR1 is MNHNS, CDR2 SASEGT, per germline. The CDR3 is made up of 15 amino acids. V gave up 4 bases and J gave up 2 bases, with 12 bases separating them. CDR3 in DNA: TGTGCCAGCAGTGTGGCGGGAGTGGGCAATCAGCCCCAGCATTTT. Translating gives CASSVAGVGNQPQHF.